The 10 T cell receptor beta chains below were found in one sample sequenced in a study of blood T cell repertoires in COVID-19. Data came from immunoSEQ multiplex PCR; TCRdb stores just in-frame clones and leaves some out. The profile shows 400,000 to 450,000 clones, more than 80% of them singletons. Source material: PBMCs or T cells enriched from blood (not recorded which). All receptors come from a man aged 30 to 39 who had recovered from COVID-19.

The rearrangement uses TRBV29-1 and TRBJ1-1; D is perhaps TRBD1 (6 bases). This CDR3 is 16 amino acids long. With 1 base removed from V and 0 bases from J, the gap between germline ends came to 15 bases. CDR1 and CDR2 (germline): SQVTM, ANQGSEA. CDR3 loop: CSVEARGRPMNTEAFF. CDR3 coding DNA: TGCAGCGTTGAAGCCAGGGGCCGCCCGATGAACACTGAAGCTTTCTTT. The whole variable domain, remainder taken from reference TRBV29-1 and TRBJ1-1, is SAVISQKPSRDICQRGTSLTIQCQVDSQVTMMFWYRQQPGQSLTLIATANQGSEATYESGFVIDKFPISRPNLTFSTLTVSNMSPEDSSIYLCSVEARGRPMNTEAFFGQGTRLTVV.

The rearrangement uses TRBV7-9 and TRBJ2-2, with 9 nucleotides matching TRBD2. Trimming removed 5 bases from V and 3 bases from J; junction bases left unmatched: 7. CDR3 length: 16 amino acids. Per germline, CDR1 SEHNR and CDR2 FQNEAQ (reference sequence). The CDR3 is CASSARGGRDTGELFF. The CDR3 coding sequence is TGTGCCAGCAGCGCGCGGGGGGGGCGCGACACCGGGGAGCTGTTTTTT.

The chain employs TRBV28 and TRBJ1-2; 9 bases line up with TRBD1. V lost 6 bases to trimming and J lost 5 bases; unmatched junction nucleotides: 10. The length of the CDR3 is 15 residues. Germline V gene sequence: CDR1 MDHEN, CDR2 SYDVKM. In DNA form, the CDR3 reads TGTGCCAGCAGGCGACACACAGGGGGCTATTATGGCTACACCTTC. Translation: CASRRHTGGYYGYTF.

V gene TRBV7-9 combines with J gene TRBJ2-7; a weak D match, TRBD1 (5 bases). The germline CDR1 and CDR2 sequences are SEHNR and FQNEAQ (reference sequence). Trimming took off 3 bases at V and 6 bases at J, with 9 bases between the two ends. The length of the CDR3 is 12 residues. CDR3 amino acids: CASSFDSLEQYF. The CDR3 DNA reads as TGTGCCAGCAGCTTCGACAGTCTCGAGCAGTACTTC.

The chain employs TRBV6-5 and TRBJ2-7; D may be TRBD2 (6 bases). V was clipped by 0 bases and J by 4 bases, with 13 bases between them. Germline assignment: CDR1 MNHEY and CDR2 SVGAGI. The CDR3 covers 15 residues. The CDR3 here is CASSYSAGLGYEQYF. The CDR3 nucleotides read TGTGCCAGCAGTTACTCGGCGGGATTAGGGTACGAGCAGTACTTC.

This rearrangement joins TRBV24-1 to TRBJ2-2, with 9 bases lining up with TRBD2. This CDR3 contains 17 residues. In germline, CDR1 is KGHDR, CDR2 SFDVKD. V gave up 3 bases and J gave up 4 bases; unmatched junction bases: 8. Here the CDR3 reads CATSDDRSGSGTGELFF. As DNA, the CDR3 is TGTGCCACCAGTGATGACCGTAGCGGGAGTGGCACCGGGGAGCTGTTTTTT.

V usage is TRBV28 and J usage is TRBJ1-2, with 8 bases fitting TRBD1. Germline trimming cut 2 bases from V and 7 bases from J; bases unmatched to any gene: 6. The CDR3 is 14 amino acids. Germline V gives CDR1 MDHEN, CDR2 SYDVKM. DNA of the CDR3: TGTGCCAGCAGTTTAGCCAGGGGGCTTATTGGCTACACCTTC. Its translation is CASSLARGLIGYTF.

This clone appeared a single time. The chain carries TRBV5-6 and TRBJ1-5; D not certain. Germline CDR1 SGHDT, CDR2 YYEEEE. CDR3 length: 14 amino acids. Trimming pared 0 bases from V and 7 bases from J, leaving 11 bases between. DNA for the CDR3: TGTGCCAGCAGCTTGGGGCAGGAGGGCCAGCCCCAGCATTTT. Translation: CASSLGQEGQPQHF.

In regard to this clone: Other nucleotide sequences in the sample specify the same CDR3. The rearrangement uses TRBV6-5 and TRBJ1-5; maybe TRBD1 (6 bases). Germline V gene lookup returns CDR1 MNHEY and CDR2 SVGAGI. V shed 6 bases and J shed 2 bases, with 11 bases lying between them. The CDR3 is 14 amino acids. For the CDR3, the DNA is TGTGCCAGCAGCCCCCGACAGGGCAATCAGCCCCAGCATTTT. It encodes CASSPRQGNQPQHF.

Of note for this clone: Distinct nucleotide sequences in the sample also encode this CDR3. The rearrangement joins TRBV5-6 to TRBJ2-7; TRBD1 matches 7 bases. Per germline, CDR1 SGHDT and CDR2 YYEEEE. CDR3 length: 14 amino acids. V was clipped by 0 bases and J by 2 bases; unmatched bases: 2. The CDR3 DNA reads TGTGCCAGCAGCTTGGGACAGGGAGCCTACGAGCAGTACTTC. Its protein product is CASSLGQGAYEQYF.